These 8 T cell receptor beta chains originate from one sample sequenced in a study of OX40 agonist ivuxolimab in advanced cancers. Here immunoSEQ multiplex PCR was the method, and the copy in TCRdb shows in-frame clones only, minus some. The sample lists 65,000 to 95,000 clones; roughly 90% were seen once. The material sequenced was CD4+ or CD8+ T cells sorted from blood, taken in a trial of the OX40 agonist ivuxolimab. The receptors come from an adult with an advanced solid tumor such as melanoma, head and neck, liver or kidney cancer.

This clone was recorded only once. At the DNA level, this CDR3 is encoded by other sequences in the same sample as well. The chain joins TRBV5-1 to TRBJ2-7, with 9 bases lining up with TRBD1. The CDR3 length is 14 residues. From germline, CDR1 is SGHRS and CDR2 YFSETQ. V was clipped by 0 bases and J by 2 bases; unmatched bases: 0. The CDR3, as DNA: TGCGCCAGCAGCTTGGGACAGGGGGCCTACGAGCAGTACTTC. It translates to CASSLGQGAYEQYF.

The chain recombines TRBV5-1 with TRBJ1-1; D unresolved. Trimming left V 4 bases short and J 1 base short, with 14 bases between. This CDR3 has 15 amino acids. CDR1 and CDR2 (germline): SGHRS, YFSETQ. CDR3 in DNA: TGCGCCAGCAGCCCCCTCGCCGCGGGGAACACTGAAGCTTTCTTT. It encodes CASSPLAAGNTEAFF.

The rearrangement uses TRBV12-2 and TRBJ2-2; no check of the table's D call, TRBD2, against the DNA was made. TRBV12-2 is annotated as a pseudogene. The CDR3 has 18 residues. The CDR3 here is CASRLDPTSGRNTGELFF. The CDR3 nucleotides read TGTGCAAGTCGCTTAGATCCGACTAGCGGGAGGAACACCGGGGAGCTGTTTTTT.

The chain is built from TRBV5-6 and TRBJ1-2; 7 nucleotides match TRBD1. From germline, CDR1 is SGHDT and CDR2 YYEEEE. Trimming cost V 3 bases and J 8 bases; bases outside gene matches: 16. CDR3 size: 16 residues. The CDR3 loop reads CASSSGGSTGPYGYTF. Written as DNA, the CDR3 is TGTGCCAGCAGCTCGGGGGGCTCGACAGGGCCCTACGGCTACACCTTC.

The V and J genes are TRBV5-1 and TRBJ2-3, with TRBD2 identical over 8 bases. The V segment lost 4 bases and the J segment 3 bases; nucleotides outside the gene matches: 7. CDR1 and CDR2 from the germline V gene are SGHRS and YFSETQ. The CDR3 is 15 residues long. The CDR3 reads CASSPPGGQTDTQYF. In nucleotides, the CDR3 is TGCGCCAGCAGCCCGCCGGGGGGGCAAACAGATACGCAGTATTTT.

The rearrangement uses TRBV5-1 and TRBJ1-1; a possible D gene is TRBD1 (5 bases). Trimming shortened V by 2 bases and J by 0 bases, and 8 bases separated the two germline ends. Germline V CDR1 and CDR2: SGHRS, YFSETQ. The CDR3 extends over 14 amino acids. The CDR3 DNA is TGCGCCAGCAGCTTCCAGGGAATGAACACTGAAGCTTTCTTT. Encoded protein: CASSFQGMNTEAFF. The full variable domain, completed using reference TRBV5-1 and TRBJ1-1, is KAGVTQTPRYLIKTRGQQVTLSCSPISGHRSVSWYQQTPGQGLQFLFEYFSETQRNKGNFPGRFSGRQFSNSRSEMNVSTLELGDSALYLCASSFQGMNTEAFFGQGTRLTVV.

The rearrangement links TRBV5-5 to TRBJ2-3, with D possibly TRBD2 on 7 matching bases. CDR3 length: 15 residues. From germline, CDR1 is SGHKS and CDR2 YYEKEE (reference sequence). Trimming stripped 4 bases from V and 5 bases from J, with 17 bases between. This chain's CDR3 is CASSILRGAIDTQYF. CDR3 nucleotides: TGTGCCAGCAGCATCCTTCGGGGGGCAATAGATACGCAGTATTTT.

V usage is TRBV6-1 and J usage is TRBJ2-6, with D unresolved. Trimming shortened V by 5 bases and J by 0 bases, and 2 bases separated the two germline ends. The germline gives CDR1 MNHNS, CDR2 SASEGT. This CDR3 is built from 13 residues. The CDR3 sequence: CASSFSGANVLTF. Written as DNA, the CDR3 is TGTGCCAGCAGTTTCTCTGGGGCCAACGTCCTGACTTTC.